The rows below give T cell receptor beta chains drawn from one sample of a study of human T cells and chemical hapten exposure. Via MiXCR, TCRdb re-called the RACE reads, giving one row per CDR3 protein. The sample includes just under 60,000 distinct CDR3 sequences, roughly an eighth of them seen just once. The sequencing used whole blood, collected in connection with sensitization to the hapten diphenylcyclopropenone (DPC). Every receptor here comes from a man under 40 with alopecia areata. Some clones in this sample may be carry-over from other donors' samples. The CDR3 runs from the conserved cysteine through the conserved F or W. A D gene is named only where the DNA matches it firmly.

d_call v_call cdr3_aa
NA TRBV5-5 CASSWEPLNTEAFF
NA TRBV6-1 CASSEVGATNEKLFF
NA TRBV3-1 CASSQDLRTNEQFF
NA TRBV7-9 CASSQMRDTQYF
TRBD1 TRBV24-1 CATGRGQGYTGELFF
TRBD1 TRBV20-1 CSARATGVAEAFF
NA TRBV20-1 CSAQGTLSWDEKLFF
NA TRBV20-1 CSARDNQGNTIYF
NA TRBV5-5 CASSLMGAFSSGNTIYF
NA TRBV6-2/TRBV6-3 CASSYTRNTEAFF
TRBD2 TRBV2 CASRLAGNNEQFF
NA TRBV12-3/TRBV12-4 CASSRSGRPQGYTF
TRBD1 TRBV7-2 CASSLRQGGHEKLFF
NA TRBV29-1 CSVAQSYGYTF
NA TRBV7-2 CASSSGTDTQYF
TRBD2 TRBV28 CASGSAGGPGTQYF
NA TRBV7-9 CASTQSVNGELFF
NA TRBV10-3 CAISGGAYEQYF
NA TRBV7-9 CASSASPHEQYF
NA TRBV28 CASTADSGLYNEQFF
NA TRBV20-1 CSASTVGEQYF
TRBD1 TRBV7-2 CASSLGQGGGNTIYF
NA TRBV7-2 CASSLDTDTQYF
NA TRBV20-1 CSARRQFNEKLFF
NA TRBV10-3 CAISESGGKSTDTQYF
TRBD2 TRBV6-6 CASSYSTGGEQYF
NA TRBV28 CASSLGGTGLNNEQFF